These 8 T cell receptor beta chains share one sample of origin, sequenced in a study of cytomegalovirus exposure and HLA in healthy donors. A multiplex PCR was run with 60 Vbeta primers and 13 Jbeta primers. Some clones are missing from TCRdb's copy, which holds only in-frame ones; the method was immunoSEQ multiplex PCR. The sample has roughly 77,000 clones; around 72% are singletons. Sequenced input: PBMCs. The origin of the receptors is a woman aged 40 to 55 in good health and CMV-seropositive.

V and J are TRBV18 and TRBJ1-1; the D is unclear. Trimming took off 3 bases at V and 4 bases at J, with 21 bases between the two ends. Per germline, CDR1 KGHSH and CDR2 LQKENI. The CDR3 contains 17 residues. CDR3 residues: CASSPRAEASSGTEAFF. In DNA, the CDR3 is TGTGCCAGCTCACCTCGGGCGGAGGCATCATCGGGCACTGAAGCTTTCTTT.

The chain couples TRBV5-1 to TRBJ2-3; 9 positions match TRBD2. J was trimmed by 1 base and V by 5 bases; bases with no gene match: 5. The CDR3 length is 15 residues. Germline lookup yields CDR1 SGHRS and CDR2 YFSETQ. The CDR3 bases are TGCGCCAGCAGTCATATAGCGGGGGGCACAGATACGCAGTATTTT. It specifies CASSHIAGGTDTQYF. Complete variable domain (other parts from reference TRBV5-1 and TRBJ2-3): KAGVTQTPRYLIKTRGQQVTLSCSPISGHRSVSWYQQTPGQGLQFLFEYFSETQRNKGNFPGRFSGRQFSNSRSEMNVSTLELGDSALYLCASSHIAGGTDTQYFGPGTRLTVL.

This sequence joins TRBV9 and TRBJ2-5; TRBD2 might be the D (6 bases). The germline gives CDR1 SGDLS, CDR2 YYNGEE. This CDR3 region has 13 residues. The germline V and J ends were trimmed by 0 bases and 3 bases, with 6 bases remaining between them. Here the CDR3 reads CASSVGGEETQYF. CDR3 coding DNA: TGTGCCAGCAGCGTAGGGGGGGAAGAGACCCAGTACTTC.

The chain is built from TRBV6-5 and TRBJ2-1; 10 positions match TRBD1. Germline V gene lookup returns CDR1 MNHEY and CDR2 SVGAGI. The CDR3 is made up of 14 amino acids. Trimming removed 10 bases from V and 6 bases from J; junction bases left unmatched: 9. CDR3 residues: CATSDRGHFNEQFF. CDR3 DNA sequence: TGTGCCACCTCCGACAGGGGGCATTTCAATGAGCAGTTCTTC.

The CDR3 spells CASSVQGSIHNSPLHF. DNA for the CDR3: TGTGCCAGCAGCGTACAGGGGTCTATCCATAATTCACCCCTCCACTTT. The chain is built from TRBV11-3 and TRBJ1-6; 7 bases fit TRBD1. The ends lost 5 bases at V and 5 bases at J; junction bases unmatched: 9. This CDR3 spans 16 amino acids. The germline V gene encodes CDR1 SGHNT and CDR2 YENEEA. The whole variable domain, filled in from reference TRBV11-3 and TRBJ1-6, reads EAGVVQSPRYKIIEKKQPVAFWCNPISGHNTLYWYLQNLGQGPELLIRYENEEAVDDSQLPKDRFSAERLKGVDSTLKIQPAELGDSAVYLCASSVQGSIHNSPLHFGNGTRLTVT.

The chain carries TRBV10-2 and TRBJ2-7; 7 positions match TRBD1. V was pared by 4 bases and J by 3 bases, with 3 bases of the junction left unmatched. Germline CDR1 is WSHSY and CDR2 is SAAADI. The CDR3 contains 13 residues. The chain's CDR3 is CASSGYRGYEQYF. The CDR3 DNA reads TGCGCCAGCAGTGGGTACAGGGGCTACGAGCAGTACTTC.

The chain links TRBV19 to TRBJ2-5; 8 bases are shared with TRBD2. Per the germline V gene, CDR1 is LNHDA and CDR2 is SQIVND (reference sequence). The CDR3 loop spans 14 amino acids. Trimming removed 6 bases from V and 4 bases from J; junction bases left unmatched: 7. This CDR3 reads CASRPRGGGETQYF. CDR3 sequence (DNA): TGTGCCAGTAGACCCCGGGGGGGCGGAGAGACCCAGTACTTC.

This clone was found once. CDR3: CASSRRGGQETQYF. The CDR3 region has the DNA TGTGCCAGCAGCAGGCGGGGGGGGCAAGAGACCCAGTACTTC. The J gene is TRBJ2-5, the V gene TRBV6-1; 9 nucleotides align to TRBD2. Losses at the gene ends were 6 bases for V and 2 bases for J; bases not matched to a gene: 4. The germline V gene has CDR1 MNHNS and CDR2 SASEGT. The CDR3 is made up of 14 amino acids.